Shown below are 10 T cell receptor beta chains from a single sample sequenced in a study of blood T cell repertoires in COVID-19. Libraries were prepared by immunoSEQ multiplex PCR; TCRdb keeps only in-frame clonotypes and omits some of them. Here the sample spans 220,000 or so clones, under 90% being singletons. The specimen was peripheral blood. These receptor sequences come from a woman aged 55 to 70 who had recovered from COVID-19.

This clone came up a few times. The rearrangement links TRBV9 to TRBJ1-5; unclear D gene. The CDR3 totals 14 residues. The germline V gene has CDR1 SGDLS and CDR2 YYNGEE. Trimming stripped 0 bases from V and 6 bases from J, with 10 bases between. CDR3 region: CASSVGGSSQPQHF. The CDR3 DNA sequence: TGTGCCAGCAGCGTAGGAGGGTCCAGTCAGCCCCAGCATTTT. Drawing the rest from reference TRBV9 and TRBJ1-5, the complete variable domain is DSGVTQTPKHLITATGQRVTLRCSPRSGDLSVYWYQQSLDQGLQFLIQYYNGEERAKGNILERFSAQQFPDLHSELNLSSLELGDSALYFCASSVGGSSQPQHFGDGTRLSIL.

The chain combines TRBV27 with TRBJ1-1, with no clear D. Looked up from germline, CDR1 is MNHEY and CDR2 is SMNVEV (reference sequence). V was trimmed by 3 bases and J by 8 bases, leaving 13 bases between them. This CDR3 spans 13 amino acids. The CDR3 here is CASSFPGLGEAFF. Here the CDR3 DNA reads TGTGCCAGCAGTTTTCCGGGGTTGGGAGAAGCTTTCTTT.

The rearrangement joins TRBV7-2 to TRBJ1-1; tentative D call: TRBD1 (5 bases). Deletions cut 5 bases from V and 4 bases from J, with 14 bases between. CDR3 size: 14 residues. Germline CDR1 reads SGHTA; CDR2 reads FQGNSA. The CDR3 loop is CASSQEQVLTEAFF. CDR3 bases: TGTGCCAGCAGCCAGGAACAGGTTCTCACTGAAGCTTTCTTT.

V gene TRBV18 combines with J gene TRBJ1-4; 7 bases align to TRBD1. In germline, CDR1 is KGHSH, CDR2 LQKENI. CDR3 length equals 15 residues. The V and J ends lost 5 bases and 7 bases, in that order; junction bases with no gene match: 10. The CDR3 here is CASSARQGGAEKLFF. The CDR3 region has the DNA TGTGCCAGCTCAGCCAGACAGGGCGGGGCTGAAAAACTGTTTTTT.

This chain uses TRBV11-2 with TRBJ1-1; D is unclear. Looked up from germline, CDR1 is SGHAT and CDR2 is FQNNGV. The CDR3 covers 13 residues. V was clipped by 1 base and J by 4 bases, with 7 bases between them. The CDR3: CASSLVVATEAFF. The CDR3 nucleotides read TGTGCCAGCAGCTTAGTTGTAGCCACTGAAGCTTTCTTT.

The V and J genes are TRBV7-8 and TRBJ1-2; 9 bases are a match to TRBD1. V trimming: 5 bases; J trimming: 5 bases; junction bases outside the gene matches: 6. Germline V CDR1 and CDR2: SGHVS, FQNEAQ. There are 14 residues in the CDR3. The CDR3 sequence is CASSEYRGRYGYTF. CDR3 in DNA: TGTGCCAGCAGCGAATACAGGGGGCGTTATGGCTACACCTTC.

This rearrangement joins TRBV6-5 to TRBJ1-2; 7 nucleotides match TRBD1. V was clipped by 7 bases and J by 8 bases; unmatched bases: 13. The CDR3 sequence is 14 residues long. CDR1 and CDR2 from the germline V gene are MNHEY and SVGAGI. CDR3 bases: TGTGCCAGCACGTGGGACACAGGGGAAACGGGCTACACCTTC. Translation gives CASTWDTGETGYTF.

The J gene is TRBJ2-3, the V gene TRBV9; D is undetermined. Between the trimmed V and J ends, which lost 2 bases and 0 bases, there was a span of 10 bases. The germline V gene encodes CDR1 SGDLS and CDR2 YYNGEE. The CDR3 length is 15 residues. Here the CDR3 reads CASSVSPHSTDTQYF. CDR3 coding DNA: TGTGCCAGCAGCGTTAGCCCCCACAGCACAGATACGCAGTATTTT.

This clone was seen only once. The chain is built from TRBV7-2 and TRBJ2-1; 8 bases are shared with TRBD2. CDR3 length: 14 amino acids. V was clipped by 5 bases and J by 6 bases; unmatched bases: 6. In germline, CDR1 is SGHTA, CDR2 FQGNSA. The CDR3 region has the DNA TGTGCCAGCAGCCTCGGACTAGCCACCAATGAGCAGTTCTTC. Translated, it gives CASSLGLATNEQFF. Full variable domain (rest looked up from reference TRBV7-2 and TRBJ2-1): GAGVSQSPSNKVTEKGKDVELRCDPISGHTALYWYRQSLGQGLEFLIYFQGNSAPDKSGLPSDRFSAERTGGSVSTLTIQRTQQEDSAVYLCASSLGLATNEQFFGPGTRLTVL.

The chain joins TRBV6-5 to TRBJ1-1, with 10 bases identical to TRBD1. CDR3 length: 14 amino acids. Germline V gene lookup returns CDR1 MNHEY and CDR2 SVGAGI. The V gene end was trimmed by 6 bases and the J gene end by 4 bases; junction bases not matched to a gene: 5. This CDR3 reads CASSRDRGSTEAFF. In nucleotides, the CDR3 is TGTGCCAGCAGCCGGGACAGGGGAAGCACTGAAGCTTTCTTT.